The T cell receptor beta chain described here comes from a study of CXCR3-negative and CXCR3-positive naive CD8 T cells. Looking at the study overall: For each library, about 1.5 +/- 0.3 million TRB reads were obtained, some 130 million in total.

The CDR3 spans 18 residues. The libraries of TRB cDNA were constructed through 5' RACE using UMI labels. TCRdb re-called the 5' RACE reads, yielding one record per CDR3 amino acid sequence without DNA. This repertoire includes over 150,000 distinct CDR3 sequences. Researchers sorted approximately 290,000 cells of each CD8+ T cell subset in triplicate. Study-wide results and caveats: Higher TRB CDR3 hydrophobicity marked CXCR3-positive naive cells relative to CXCR3-negative naive cells.

Concerning this clonotype itself: The target antigen is unknown.

The gene calls are TRBV23-1 and TRBJ2-2; TCRdb's assignment of TRBD2 cannot be checked, as there is no DNA. TRBV23-1 is marked as an open reading frame, function uncertain. Specimen: naive CXCR3+ CD8+ T cells from blood. Subset reported: CD45RO-CCR7+CD27+CD95- naive CD8+ T cells expressing CXCR3 (TNR3+). This receptor was identified in a human donor in good health. Some clones in this sample may be carry-over from other donors' samples. This CDR3 is CASSPPAGREGLPGSCFF.